Given below is one T cell receptor (beta chain) in context. The V end was cut by 5 bases, the J end by 8 bases, with 15 bases between. The CDR3 contains 13 residues. The germline V gene has CDR1 MGHRA and CDR2 YSYEKL. This specimen belongs to a study of cytotoxic CD8 clonotypes in ibrutinib-treated CLL. Background on the study: A mean of roughly 250,000 productive templates and approximately 100,000 productive rearrangements was obtained per sample.

The table came from immunoSEQ multiplex PCR; TCRdb's copy has only in-frame clones and leaves some out. The repertoire consists of 250,000 to 350,000 clones, with around 69% occurring once and the leading ten covering approximately 5.1%. Genomic DNA in a quantity of 2 to 2.5 micrograms was derived from cryopreserved PBMCs for TCR beta libraries. The input for sequencing was PBMCs, taken at disease progression, from a patient treated with ibrutinib. This chain uses TRBV4-1 with TRBJ1-2, with D maybe TRBD1 (6 bases). The origin of this receptor is a human donor with chronic lymphocytic leukemia. CDR3 amino acids: CASSDTRGLGYTF. The DNA of the CDR3 is TGCGCCAGCAGCGACACAAGGGGGTTGGGCTACACCTTC.